This record looks at one T cell receptor beta chain sequence and its context. Its target is not known. Researchers ran the assay at a deep level. TCRdb keeps only in-frame clones here, not all; method: immunoSEQ multiplex PCR. The sample yields about 1 million clones, around 74% seen once. Germline CDR1 and CDR2: SGHRS and YFSETQ. Losses at the gene ends were 6 bases for V and 4 bases for J; bases not matched to a gene: 7. The CDR3 has 15 residues. The record originates from a study of shared clonotypes between healthy human individuals. Study-wide results and limits: Sequencing depth was predicted to influence how clonotypes are shared among donors. Non-shared clonotypes displayed generation probabilities falling below those of clonotypes present in all four donors. Sharing across a few donors was seen in 4% to 6.5% of naive CD4 clonotypes.

The TCR was taken from a man younger than 35 in good health. The chain uses TRBV5-1 and TRBJ1-2; the match to TRBD1 covers 12 bases. The sample comprised memory CD4+ T cells sorted from blood. The subset was: CD45RA-negative fraction. In DNA form, the CDR3 reads TGCGCCAGCAACAAGGGACAGGGGGCAAGCTATGGCTACACCTTC. Its translation: CASNKGQGASYGYTF. The full variable domain, completed using reference TRBV5-1 and TRBJ1-2, is KAGVTQTPRYLIKTRGQQVTLSCSPISGHRSVSWYQQTPGQGLQFLFEYFSETQRNKGNFPGRFSGRQFSNSRSEMNVSTLELGDSALYLCASNKGQGASYGYTFGSGTRLTVV.